The clone carrying this T cell receptor (beta chain) has a handful of counts. Its target is unknown. The record originates from a study of cytomegalovirus exposure and HLA in healthy donors. Study-level findings and limits: Using the classifier, cytomegalovirus status was reportedly diagnosed with high specificity and sensitivity.

J gave up 4 bases and V 4 bases, and 12 bases lay outside the gene matches. The CDR3 runs to 17 residues. The germline gives CDR1 SEHNR, CDR2 FQNEAQ (reference sequence). Using immunoSEQ multiplex PCR, the repertoire was profiled, and TCRdb retains in-frame clones only, with some absent. The sample shows about 140,000 clones, about 80% of them seen only once. V is TRBV7-9 and J is TRBJ2-7; 11 bases match TRBD1. Sequencing was carried out using PBMCs. This clonotype originated in a man aged 25 to 45 in good health and CMV-seropositive. CDR3 coding DNA: TGTGCCAGCAGCTGGTGGGCCGCCGGGACAGGGGGTTACGAGCAGTACTTC. Protein sequence: CASSWWAAGTGGYEQYF. Supplemented by reference TRBV7-9 and TRBJ2-7, the full variable domain reads DTGVSQNPRHKITKRGQNVTFRCDPISEHNRLYWYRQTLGQGPEFLTYFQNEAQLEKSRLLSDRFSAERPKGSFSTLEIQRTEQGDSAMYLCASSWWAAGTGGYEQYFGPGTRLTVT.